The sequence of this TCR beta chain was determined in a study of T cell responses to AZD1222 COVID-19 vaccine. On this clone: As yet, its antigen is unknown.

Sequencing used immunoSEQ multiplex PCR; TCRdb keeps in-frame clones, though not all of them. Altogether 100,000 to 150,000 clones are present, about 88% being singletons, with the ten largest covering approximately 2.9%. Study conclusions and caveats: Spike-specific TCR breadth rose after two AZD1222 doses, and depth rose as well. The donor cohort was predominantly white British with a female majority, and clonal diversity may have been underestimated. Vaccine-associated CD4 TCRs spanned spike, dominant at 160-218 and 743-854.

Germline CDR1 and CDR2: LGHDT and YNNKEL (reference sequence). This CDR3 contains 13 residues. Trimming took 5 bases from V and 3 from J, leaving 9 bases between them. The V call is TRBV3-1 (or the pseudogene TRBV3-2), the J call TRBJ2-3; D is undetermined. Sequences were derived from peripheral blood, sampled 28 days after the second AZD1222 dose. This TCR was sampled from an adult who received the AZD1222 COVID-19 vaccine. This chain's CDR3 is CASSFGPTDTQYF. As DNA, the CDR3 is TGTGCCAGCAGCTTCGGACCGACAGATACGCAGTATTTT.